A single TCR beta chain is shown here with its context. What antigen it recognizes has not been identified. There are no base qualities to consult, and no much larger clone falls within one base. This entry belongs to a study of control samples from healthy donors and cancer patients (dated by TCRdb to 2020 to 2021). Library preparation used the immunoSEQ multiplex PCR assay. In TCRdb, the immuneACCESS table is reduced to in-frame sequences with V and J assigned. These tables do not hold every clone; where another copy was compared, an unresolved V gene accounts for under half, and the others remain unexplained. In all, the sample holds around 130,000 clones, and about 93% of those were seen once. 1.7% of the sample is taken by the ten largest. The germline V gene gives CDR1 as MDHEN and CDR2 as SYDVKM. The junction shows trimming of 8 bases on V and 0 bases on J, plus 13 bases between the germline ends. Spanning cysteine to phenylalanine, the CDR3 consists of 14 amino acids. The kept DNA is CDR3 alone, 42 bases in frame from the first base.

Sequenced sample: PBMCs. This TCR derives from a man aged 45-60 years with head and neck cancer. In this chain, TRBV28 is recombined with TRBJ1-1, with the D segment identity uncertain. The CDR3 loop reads CASEGGELNTEAFF. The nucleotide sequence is TGTGCCAGCGAGGGCGGAGAACTGAACACTGAAGCTTTCTTT.